Detailed here is one T cell receptor (beta chain). Its antigen is currently unknown. Trimming took off 1 base at V and 1 base at J, with 13 bases between the two ends. Germline-derived CDR1 and CDR2 are SQVTM and ANQGSEA. The CDR3 consists of 15 residues. This sample was included in a study of T cell responses to AZD1222 COVID-19 vaccine. Repertoires were generated with immunoSEQ multiplex PCR, while TCRdb's copy carries only in-frame clones and drops some. The repertoire holds about 68,000 clones, with 86% as singletons. Study-wide results and caveats: Within unmutated variant regions lay the reported targets of nearly half of spike-specific TCRs.

The sequence came from an adult in good health. Specimen: peripheral blood, collected on day 0 of AZD1222 vaccination. The chain recombines TRBV29-1 with TRBJ1-1; unclear D gene. The CDR3 nucleotides are TGCAGCGTTGAAGCCTATGGAAACGGGAACACTGAAGCTTTCTTT. This sequence encodes CSVEAYGNGNTEAFF.